These 5 T cell receptor beta chains originate from one sample sequenced in a study of blood T cell repertoires in COVID-19. Measured with immunoSEQ multiplex PCR; TCRdb has only the in-frame clones, and not every one. Of 200,000 to 250,000 clones in the sample, over 80% were seen once. The sample consisted of peripheral blood. These receptor sequences come from a woman aged 30 to 39 with COVID-19, enrolled during active disease.

This clone turned up a few times. The chain uses TRBV5-4 and TRBJ1-1, with D tentatively TRBD1 (5 bases). Germline V CDR1 and CDR2: SGHNT, YYREEE (reference sequence). The CDR3 has 11 residues. Trimming shortened V by 4 bases and J by 5 bases, and 6 bases separated the two germline ends. CDR3 amino acids: CASSGGTEAFF. As DNA, the CDR3 is TGTGCCAGCAGCGGGGGGACTGAAGCTTTCTTT.

This chain connects TRBV5-4 to TRBJ2-3, with 10 bases fitting TRBD1. V lost 4 bases and J lost 6; bases outside the gene matches: 8. This CDR3 region has 15 residues. The germline V gene has CDR1 SGHNT and CDR2 YYREEE (reference sequence). CDR3 residues: CASSPGDRGLDTQYF. In nucleotides, the CDR3 is TGTGCCAGCAGCCCCGGGGACAGGGGTCTGGATACGCAGTATTTT.

The DNA for the CDR3 is TGTGCCAGCAGGCAAATGACAGGGGGCTATGGCACCGGGGAGCTGTTTTTT. This codes for CASRQMTGGYGTGELFF. The V gene is TRBV2, the J gene TRBJ2-2; 10 positions agree with TRBD1. The germline V gene has CDR1 SNHLY and CDR2 FYNNEI. V lost 6 bases, J lost 4 bases, and 11 bases stayed unmatched. The CDR3 length is 17 residues.

The V call is TRBV5-6, the J call TRBJ1-1, with D unclear. V gave up 5 bases and J gave up 5 bases, with 16 bases separating them. Germline-derived CDR1 and CDR2 are SGHDT and YYEEEE. The CDR3 contains 14 residues. The CDR3, as DNA: TGTGCCAGCAGTCCTGACGGGAGACGGACTGAAGCTTTCTTT. Its protein product is CASSPDGRRTEAFF. The full variable domain, completed using reference TRBV5-6 and TRBJ1-1, is DAGVTQSPTHLIKTRGQQVTLRCSPKSGHDTVSWYQQALGQGPQFIFQYYEEEERQRGNFPDRFSGHQFPNYSSELNVNALLLGDSALYLCASSPDGRRTEAFFGQGTRLTVV.

A single count supports this clone. V is TRBV4-2 and J is TRBJ2-1; 9 positions match TRBD2. CDR3 size: 14 residues. The germline gives CDR1 LGHNA, CDR2 YNFKEQ. V dropped 11 bases and J dropped 4; count of bases not matched to a gene: 9. The CDR3 coding sequence is TGTGCCGGCGGGAGGGCCGGAGGGTACAATGAGCAGTTCTTC. It yields the protein CAGGRAGGYNEQFF.